The 3 T cell receptor beta chains below come from one sample, sequenced in a study of shared T cell receptors in the human thymus. Produced via immunoSEQ multiplex PCR; TCRdb's table is partial and in-frame only. The sample shows some 700,000 clones, 80% to 90% of them seen only once. This sample also appeared in a second study, on human thymus T cells.

The sample taken for sequencing was thymocytes. These receptors all come from a girl in the first two years of life with a congenital heart defect.

The CDR3 DNA is TGTGCCAGCTCGGGGAAGACAGGCCATCCGGGACTAGCGGGGTACTACGAGCAGTACTTC. Amino acid sequence: CASSGKTGHPGLAGYYEQYF. The chain couples TRBV18 to TRBJ2-7; 13 positions match TRBD2. The CDR3 loop spans 20 amino acids. Germline CDR1 reads KGHSH; CDR2 reads LQKENI. V shed 6 bases and J 3 bases; nucleotides not matched to a gene: 20.

The CDR3 sequence is CASSVGHRGRHEQYF. In nucleotides, the CDR3 is TGTGCCAGCAGCGTAGGCCACAGGGGGAGGCACGAGCAGTACTTC. The chain joins TRBV9 to TRBJ2-7, with TRBD1 identical over 8 bases. Losses at the gene ends were 0 bases for V and 5 bases for J; bases not matched to a gene: 7. CDR1 and CDR2 from the germline V gene are SGDLS and YYNGEE. This CDR3 contains 15 residues.

J is TRBJ1-5 and V is TRBV5-1; no clear D gene. This CDR3 spans 15 amino acids. Trimming cost V 0 bases and J 5 bases, with 12 bases left between them. The germline gives CDR1 SGHRS, CDR2 YFSETQ. CDR3 nucleotides: TGCGCCAGCAGCTTGGCCTCTGGCCGGGATCAGCCCCAGCATTTT. This codes for CASSLASGRDQPQHF. The full variable domain, its missing parts supplied by reference TRBV5-1 and TRBJ1-5, is KAGVTQTPRYLIKTRGQQVTLSCSPISGHRSVSWYQQTPGQGLQFLFEYFSETQRNKGNFPGRFSGRQFSNSRSEMNVSTLELGDSALYLCASSLASGRDQPQHFGDGTRLSIL.